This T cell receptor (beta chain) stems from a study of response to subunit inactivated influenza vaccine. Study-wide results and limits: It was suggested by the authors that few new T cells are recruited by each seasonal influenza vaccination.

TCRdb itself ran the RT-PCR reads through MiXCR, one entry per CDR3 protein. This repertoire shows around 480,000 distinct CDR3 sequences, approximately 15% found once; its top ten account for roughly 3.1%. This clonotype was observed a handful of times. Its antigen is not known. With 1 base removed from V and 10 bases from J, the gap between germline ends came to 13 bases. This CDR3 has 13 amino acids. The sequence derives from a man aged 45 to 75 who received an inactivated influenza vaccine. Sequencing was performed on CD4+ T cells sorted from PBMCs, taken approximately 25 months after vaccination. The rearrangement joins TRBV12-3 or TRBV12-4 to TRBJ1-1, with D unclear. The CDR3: CASSLGPTRGAFF. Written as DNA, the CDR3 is TGTGCCAGCAGTTTAGGTCCAACCCGGGGAGCTTTCTTT.